This T cell receptor beta chain comes out of a study of blood T cell repertoires in COVID-19 (dated by TCRdb to the early 2020s). Study-wide context: The collaborator samples originated in the United States, Italy and Spain and spanned the acute and convalescent phases of COVID-19. The dataset comprised deeply sampled blood TCRbeta repertoires from subjects exposed to, actively infected with, or recovered from COVID-19. The samples were drawn from two sources: the first 160 participants of the ongoing ImmuneRACE study, and fewer than 1,500 subjects contributed by 6 global collaborators. Where HLA class I and class II types were available, the types were taken from metadata supplied by the sample provider, not from assay-based typing. The prospective study material was composed of cDNA or gDNA derived from T cells, B-cell-depleted T cells, or PBMCs. The repertoires were made available in a free public database intended to serve as a resource for research on the immune response to SARS-CoV-2. A de-identified subject ID, COVID-19 status, age in years and sex were almost always included in the sample metadata.

For this chain, trimming is 5 bases at the V end and 3 bases at the J end, and the number of junction bases without a gene match is 9. The CDR3 starts with the cysteine, ends with the phenylalanine, and has 16 residues. The kept DNA is CDR3 alone, 48 bases in frame from the first base. The germline V gene encodes CDR1 LNHDA and CDR2 SQIVND (reference sequence). Participants in the prospective study were enrolled through a virtual design, were aged about 18 to 100 years, and lived in about two dozen United States geographic areas. In the prospective study, cohorts were assigned on the basis of participant-reported clinical history obtained from a screening survey and a study questionnaire. Each participant in the prospective study had whole blood, serum and a nasopharyngeal or oropharyngeal swab collected by mobile phlebotomists. Over a roughly 2-month period, participants in the prospective study had the option of providing additional blood draws and questionnaires. Before DNA extraction, prospective study blood samples were shipped either frozen or at room temperature.

Regarding this clone: The antigen it binds to is not known. Per-base quality was not reported, and no clone a single base away is much larger than it.

TCRbeta CDR3 regions were amplified from genomic DNA by means of the immunoSEQ Assay, a bias-controlled multiplex PCR. The authors' pipeline ran thus. The number of nucleated cells in each sample was estimated from the amplification of reference gene primers within the assay. Sequence reads were collapsed and filtered to measure the absolute abundance of every unique TCRbeta CDR3 rearrangement. For each sample, productive Simpson clonality was calculated by taking the square root of Simpson's diversity index across productive rearrangements. TCRdb stores this immuneACCESS table with in-frame sequences only. Part of the clones is absent; in the studies checked, under half of the shortfall reflects unresolved V genes, and no reason is known for the rest. V and J calls and clone size are given by that table; D and trimming were obtained from the DNA. This sample holds roughly 200,000 clones; about 84% were observed only once. The ten largest account for approximately 5% of the sample.

General study outcomes and caveats: How much clinical and demographic metadata was included differed by source and by participant, and the metadata was provided uncurated.

Sequencing input: PBMCs or T cells enriched from blood (not recorded which). This receptor was taken from a man in his forties with acute COVID-19. The rearrangement joined TRBV19 to TRBJ1-5, with 8 junctional bases fitting TRBD1. The CDR3 protein: CASSPRDRNFNQPQHF. The nucleotide sequence reads TGTGCCAGTAGTCCCCGGGACAGGAATTTCAATCAGCCCCAGCATTTT.